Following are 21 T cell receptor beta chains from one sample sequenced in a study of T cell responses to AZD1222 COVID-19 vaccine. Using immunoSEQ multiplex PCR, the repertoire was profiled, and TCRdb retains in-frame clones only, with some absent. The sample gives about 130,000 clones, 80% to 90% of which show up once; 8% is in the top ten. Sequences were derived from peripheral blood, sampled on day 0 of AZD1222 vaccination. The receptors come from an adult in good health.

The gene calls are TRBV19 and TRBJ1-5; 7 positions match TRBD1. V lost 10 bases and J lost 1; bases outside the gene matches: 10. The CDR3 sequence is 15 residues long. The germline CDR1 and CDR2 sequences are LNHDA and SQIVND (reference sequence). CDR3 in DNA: TGTGCCACCATAGGGGGACAGTCAAGCAATCAGCCCCAGCATTTT. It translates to CATIGGQSSNQPQHF. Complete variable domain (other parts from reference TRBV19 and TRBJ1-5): DGGITQSPKYLFRKEGQNVTLSCEQNLNHDAMYWYRQDPGQGLRLIYYSQIVNDFQKGDIAEGYSVSREKKESFPLTVTSAQKNPTAFYLCATIGGQSSNQPQHFGDGTRLSIL.

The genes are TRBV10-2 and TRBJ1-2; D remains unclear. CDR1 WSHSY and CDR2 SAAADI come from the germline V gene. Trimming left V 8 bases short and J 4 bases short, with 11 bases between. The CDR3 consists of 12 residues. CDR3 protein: CASVPATYGYTF. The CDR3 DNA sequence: TGCGCCAGCGTGCCAGCGACCTATGGCTACACCTTC.

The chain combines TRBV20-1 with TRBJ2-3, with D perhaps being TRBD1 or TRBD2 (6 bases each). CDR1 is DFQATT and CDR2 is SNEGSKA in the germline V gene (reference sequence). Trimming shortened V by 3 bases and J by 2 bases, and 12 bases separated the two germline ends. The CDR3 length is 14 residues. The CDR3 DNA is TGCAGTGCTAGTGGCCGGGGGCCCACAGATACGCAGTATTTT. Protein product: CSASGRGPTDTQYF.

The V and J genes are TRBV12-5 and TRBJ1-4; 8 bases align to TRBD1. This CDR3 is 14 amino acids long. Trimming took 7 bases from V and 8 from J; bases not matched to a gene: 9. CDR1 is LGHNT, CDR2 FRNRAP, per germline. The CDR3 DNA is TGTGCTAGTGCCACTGACAGGGGTGGCGAAAAACTGTTTTTT. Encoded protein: CASATDRGGEKLFF.

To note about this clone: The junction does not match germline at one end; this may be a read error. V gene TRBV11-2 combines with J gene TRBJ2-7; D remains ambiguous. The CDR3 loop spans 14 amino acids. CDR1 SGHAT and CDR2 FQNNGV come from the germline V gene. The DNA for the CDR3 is TGTGCCAGCAGCTTAGTCTTATCCTCCGACGAGCAGTACTTC. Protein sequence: CASSLVLSSDEQYF.

The CDR3 spells CAWSSTAGTDTIYF. The CDR3 DNA sequence: TGTGCCTGGAGTAGTACGGCAGGGACAGACACCATATATTTT. The chain is built from TRBV30 and TRBJ1-3; 7 bases fit TRBD1. Unmatched junction bases numbered 9, after V lost 2 bases and J lost 8 bases. Looked up from germline, CDR1 is GTSNPN and CDR2 is SVGIG (reference sequence). This CDR3 region has 14 residues.

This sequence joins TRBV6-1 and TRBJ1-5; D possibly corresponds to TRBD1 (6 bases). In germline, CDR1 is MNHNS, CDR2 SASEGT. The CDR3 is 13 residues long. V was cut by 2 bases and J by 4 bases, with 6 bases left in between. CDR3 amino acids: CASSEQGNQPQHF. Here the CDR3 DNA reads TGTGCCAGCAGTGAACAGGGGAATCAGCCCCAGCATTTT.

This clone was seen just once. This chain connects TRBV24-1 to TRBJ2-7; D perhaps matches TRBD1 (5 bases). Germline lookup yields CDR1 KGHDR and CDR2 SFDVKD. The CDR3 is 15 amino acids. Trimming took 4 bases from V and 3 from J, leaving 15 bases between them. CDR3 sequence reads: CATSDPRDPYYEQYF. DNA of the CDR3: TGTGCCACCAGTGACCCCAGGGATCCCTACTACGAGCAGTACTTC.

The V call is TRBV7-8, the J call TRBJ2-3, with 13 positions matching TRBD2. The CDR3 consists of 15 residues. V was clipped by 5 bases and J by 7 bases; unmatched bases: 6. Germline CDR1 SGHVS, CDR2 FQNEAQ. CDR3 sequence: CASSETSGRGNTQYF. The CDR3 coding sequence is TGTGCCAGCAGCGAAACTAGCGGGAGGGGGAATACGCAGTATTTT.

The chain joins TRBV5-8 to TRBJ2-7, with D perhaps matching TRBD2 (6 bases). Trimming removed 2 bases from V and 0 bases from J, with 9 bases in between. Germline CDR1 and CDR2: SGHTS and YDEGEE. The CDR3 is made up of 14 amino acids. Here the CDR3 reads CASSFGGDSYEQYF. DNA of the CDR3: TGTGCCAGCAGCTTCGGCGGGGACTCCTACGAGCAGTACTTC.

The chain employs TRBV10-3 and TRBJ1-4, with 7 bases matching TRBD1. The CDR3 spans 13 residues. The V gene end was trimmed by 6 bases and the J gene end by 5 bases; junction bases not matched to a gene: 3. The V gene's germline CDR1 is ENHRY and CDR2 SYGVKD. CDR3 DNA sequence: TGTGCCATCAGGGACAGGCCGAATGAAAAACTGTTTTTT. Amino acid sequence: CAIRDRPNEKLFF.

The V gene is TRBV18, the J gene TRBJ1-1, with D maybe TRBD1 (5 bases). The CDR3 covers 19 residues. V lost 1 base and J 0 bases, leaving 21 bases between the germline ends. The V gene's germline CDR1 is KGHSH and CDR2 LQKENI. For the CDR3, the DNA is TGTGCCAGCTCACCACGGACGTTGGGGCTAGACATCATGAACACTGAAGCTTTCTTT. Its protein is CASSPRTLGLDIMNTEAFF.

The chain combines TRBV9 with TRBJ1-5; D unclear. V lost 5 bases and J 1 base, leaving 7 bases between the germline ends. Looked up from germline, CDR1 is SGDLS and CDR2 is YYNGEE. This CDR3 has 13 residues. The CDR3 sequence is CASSRGSNQPQHF. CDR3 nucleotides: TGTGCCAGCAGTCGGGGAAGCAATCAGCCCCAGCATTTT.

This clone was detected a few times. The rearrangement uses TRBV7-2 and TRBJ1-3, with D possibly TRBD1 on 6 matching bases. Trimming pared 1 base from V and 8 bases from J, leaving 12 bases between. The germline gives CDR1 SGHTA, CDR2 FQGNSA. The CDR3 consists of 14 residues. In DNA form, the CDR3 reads TGTGCCAGCAGCTTAGAGGGGGTGGCGGACACCATATATTTT. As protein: CASSLEGVADTIYF.

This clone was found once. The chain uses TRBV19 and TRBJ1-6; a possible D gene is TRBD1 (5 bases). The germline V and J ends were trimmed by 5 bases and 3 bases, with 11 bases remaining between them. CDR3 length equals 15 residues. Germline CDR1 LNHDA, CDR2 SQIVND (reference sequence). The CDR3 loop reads CASSPQDNYNSPLHF. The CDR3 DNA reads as TGTGCCAGTAGTCCCCAGGACAACTATAATTCACCCCTCCACTTT.

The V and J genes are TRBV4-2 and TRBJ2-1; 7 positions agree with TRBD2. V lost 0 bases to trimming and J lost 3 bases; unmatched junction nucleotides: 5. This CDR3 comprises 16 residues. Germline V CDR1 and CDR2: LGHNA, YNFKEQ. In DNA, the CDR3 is TGTGCCAGCAGCCAAGATACCAGCGGGGACTACAATGAGCAGTTCTTC. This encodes CASSQDTSGDYNEQFF.

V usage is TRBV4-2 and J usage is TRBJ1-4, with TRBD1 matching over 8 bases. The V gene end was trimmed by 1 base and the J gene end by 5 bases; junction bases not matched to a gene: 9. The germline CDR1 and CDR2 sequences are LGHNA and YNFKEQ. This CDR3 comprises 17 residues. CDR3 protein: CASSQAGGQGLNEKLFF. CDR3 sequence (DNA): TGTGCCAGCAGCCAAGCGGGAGGACAGGGATTGAATGAAAAACTGTTTTTT.

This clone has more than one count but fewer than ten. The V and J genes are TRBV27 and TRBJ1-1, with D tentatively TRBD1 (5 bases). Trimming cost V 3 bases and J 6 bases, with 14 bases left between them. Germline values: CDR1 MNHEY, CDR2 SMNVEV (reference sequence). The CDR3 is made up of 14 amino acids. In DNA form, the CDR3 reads TGTGCCAGCAGTTTTTATCAGGGATTGGCTGAAGCTTTCTTT. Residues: CASSFYQGLAEAFF.

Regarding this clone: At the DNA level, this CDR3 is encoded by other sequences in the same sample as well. The CDR3 nucleotides are TGTGCCAGCAGTTTGGGCAACGAGCAGTACTTC. Protein sequence: CASSLGNEQYF. This chain links TRBV12-3 or TRBV12-4 with TRBJ2-7; no firm D call. V shed 3 bases and J shed 5 bases, with 5 bases lying between them. The CDR3 is made up of 11 amino acids.

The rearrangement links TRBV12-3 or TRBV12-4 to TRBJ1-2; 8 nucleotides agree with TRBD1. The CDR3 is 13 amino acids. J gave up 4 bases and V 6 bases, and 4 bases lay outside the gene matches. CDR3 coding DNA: TGTGCCAGCAGGGAGACAGGGGCCTATGGCTACACCTTC. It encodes CASRETGAYGYTF.

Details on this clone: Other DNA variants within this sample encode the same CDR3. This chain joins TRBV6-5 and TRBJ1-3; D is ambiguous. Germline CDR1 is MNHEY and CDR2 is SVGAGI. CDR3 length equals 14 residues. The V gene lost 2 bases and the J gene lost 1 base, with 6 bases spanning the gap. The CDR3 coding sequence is TGTGCCAGCAGTTACGGCCGGTCTGGAAACACCATATATTTT. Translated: CASSYGRSGNTIYF.